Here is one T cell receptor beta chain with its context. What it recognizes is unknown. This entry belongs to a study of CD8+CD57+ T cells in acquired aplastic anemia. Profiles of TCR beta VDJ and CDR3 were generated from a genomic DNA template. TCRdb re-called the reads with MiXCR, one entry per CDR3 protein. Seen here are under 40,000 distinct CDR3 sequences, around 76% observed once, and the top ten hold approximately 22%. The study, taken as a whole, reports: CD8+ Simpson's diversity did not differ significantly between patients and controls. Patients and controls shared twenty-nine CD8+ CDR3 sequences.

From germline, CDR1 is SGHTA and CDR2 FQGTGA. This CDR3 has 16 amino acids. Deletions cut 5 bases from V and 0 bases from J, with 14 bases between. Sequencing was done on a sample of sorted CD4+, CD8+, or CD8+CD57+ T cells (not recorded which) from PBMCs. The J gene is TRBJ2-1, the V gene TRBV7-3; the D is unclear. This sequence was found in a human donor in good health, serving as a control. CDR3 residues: CASSPKALSSYNEQFF. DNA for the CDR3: TGTGCCAGCAGCCCCAAAGCGCTAAGCTCCTACAATGAGCAGTTCTTC.